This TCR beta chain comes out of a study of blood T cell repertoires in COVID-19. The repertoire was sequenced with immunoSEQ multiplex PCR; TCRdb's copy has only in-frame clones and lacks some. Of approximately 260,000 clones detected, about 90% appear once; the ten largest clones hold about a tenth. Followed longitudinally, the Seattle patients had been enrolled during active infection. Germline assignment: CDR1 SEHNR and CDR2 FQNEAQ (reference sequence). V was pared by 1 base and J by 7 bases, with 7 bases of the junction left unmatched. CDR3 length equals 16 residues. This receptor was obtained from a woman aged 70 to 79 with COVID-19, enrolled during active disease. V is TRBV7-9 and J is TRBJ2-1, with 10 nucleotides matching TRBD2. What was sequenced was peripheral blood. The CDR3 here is CASSLVSRLAGNEQFF. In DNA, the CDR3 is TGTGCCAGCAGCTTAGTTTCCCGACTAGCGGGTAATGAGCAGTTCTTC.